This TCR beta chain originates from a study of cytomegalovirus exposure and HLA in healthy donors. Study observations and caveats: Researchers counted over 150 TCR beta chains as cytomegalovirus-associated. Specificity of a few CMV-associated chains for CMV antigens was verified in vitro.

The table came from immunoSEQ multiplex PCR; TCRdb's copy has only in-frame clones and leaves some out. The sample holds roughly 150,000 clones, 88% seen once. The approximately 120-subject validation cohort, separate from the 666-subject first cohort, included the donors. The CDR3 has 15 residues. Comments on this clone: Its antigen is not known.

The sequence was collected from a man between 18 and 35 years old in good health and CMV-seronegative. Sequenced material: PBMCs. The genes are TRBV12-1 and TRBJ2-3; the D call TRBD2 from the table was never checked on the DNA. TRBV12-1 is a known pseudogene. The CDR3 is CASSSPRRPADTQYF. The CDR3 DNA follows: TGTGCCAGCAGCTCACCCCGGAGGCCCGCAGATACGCAGTATTTT.